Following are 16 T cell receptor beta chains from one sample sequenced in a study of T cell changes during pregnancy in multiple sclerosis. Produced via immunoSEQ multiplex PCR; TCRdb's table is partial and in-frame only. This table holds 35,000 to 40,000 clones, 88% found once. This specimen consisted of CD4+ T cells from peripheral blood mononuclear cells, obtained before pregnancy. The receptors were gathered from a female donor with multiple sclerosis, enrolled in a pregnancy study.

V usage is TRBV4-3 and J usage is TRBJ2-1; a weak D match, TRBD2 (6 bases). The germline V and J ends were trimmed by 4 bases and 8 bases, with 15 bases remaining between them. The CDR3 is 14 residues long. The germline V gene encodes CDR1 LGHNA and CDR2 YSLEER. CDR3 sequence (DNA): TGCGCCAGCAGCCGAGAATACGGGGGATATGAGCAGTTCTTC. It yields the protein CASSREYGGYEQFF.

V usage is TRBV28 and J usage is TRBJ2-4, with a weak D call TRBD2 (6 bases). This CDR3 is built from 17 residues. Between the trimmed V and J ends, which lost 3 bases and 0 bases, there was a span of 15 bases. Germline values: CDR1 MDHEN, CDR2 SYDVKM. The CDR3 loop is CASSFFGRGVAKNIQYF. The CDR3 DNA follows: TGTGCCAGCAGTTTCTTTGGGCGGGGAGTAGCCAAAAACATTCAGTACTTC.

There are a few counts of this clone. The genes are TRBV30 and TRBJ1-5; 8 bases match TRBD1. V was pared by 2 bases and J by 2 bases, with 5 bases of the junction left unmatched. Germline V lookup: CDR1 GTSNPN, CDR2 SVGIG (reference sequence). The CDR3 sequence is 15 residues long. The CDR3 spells CAWSMTGDGNQPQHF. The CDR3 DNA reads TGTGCCTGGAGTATGACAGGGGACGGCAATCAGCCCCAGCATTTT.

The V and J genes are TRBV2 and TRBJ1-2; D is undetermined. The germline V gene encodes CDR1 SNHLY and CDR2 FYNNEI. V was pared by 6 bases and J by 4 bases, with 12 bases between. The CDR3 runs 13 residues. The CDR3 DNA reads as TGTGCCAGCAGGCGTCGGGGAGCCTATGGCTACACCTTC. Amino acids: CASRRRGAYGYTF.

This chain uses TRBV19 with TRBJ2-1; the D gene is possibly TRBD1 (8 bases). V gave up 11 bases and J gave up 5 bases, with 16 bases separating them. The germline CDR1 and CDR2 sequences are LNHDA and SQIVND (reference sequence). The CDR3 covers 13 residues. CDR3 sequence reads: CACGGQAHNEQFF. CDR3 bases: TGTGCCTGCGGGGGACAGGCTCACAATGAGCAGTTCTTC.

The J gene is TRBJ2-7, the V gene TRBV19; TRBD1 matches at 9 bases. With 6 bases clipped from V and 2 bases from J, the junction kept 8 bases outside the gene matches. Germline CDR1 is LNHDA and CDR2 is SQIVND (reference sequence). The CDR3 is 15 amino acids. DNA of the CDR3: TGTGCCAGTAGCCTCTCCAACAGGGGGCCCTACGAGCAGTACTTC. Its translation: CASSLSNRGPYEQYF.

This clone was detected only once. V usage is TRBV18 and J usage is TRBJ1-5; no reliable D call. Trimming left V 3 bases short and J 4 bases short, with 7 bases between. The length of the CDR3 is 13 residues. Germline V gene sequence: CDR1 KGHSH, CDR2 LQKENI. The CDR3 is CASSPGENQPQHF. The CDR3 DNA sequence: TGTGCCAGCTCACCTGGAGAGAATCAGCCCCAGCATTTT. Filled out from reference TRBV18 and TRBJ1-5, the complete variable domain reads NAGVMQNPRHLVRRRGQEARLRCSPMKGHSHVYWYRQLPEEGLKFMVYLQKENIIDESGMPKERFSAEFPKEGPSILRIQQVVRGDSAAYFCASSPGENQPQHFGDGTRLSIL.

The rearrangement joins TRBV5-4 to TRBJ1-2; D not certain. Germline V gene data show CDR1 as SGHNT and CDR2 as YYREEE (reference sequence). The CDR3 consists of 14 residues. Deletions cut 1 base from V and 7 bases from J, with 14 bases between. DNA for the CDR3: TGTGCCAGCAGCTTGCTAGCACTTTCGTCTGGCTACACCTTC. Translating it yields CASSLLALSSGYTF. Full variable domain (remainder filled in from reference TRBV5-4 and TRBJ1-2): ETGVTQSPTHLIKTRGQQVTLRCSSQSGHNTVSWYQQALGQGPQFIFQYYREEENGRGNFPPRFSGLQFPNYSSELNVNALELDDSALYLCASSLLALSSGYTFGSGTRLTVV.

Written as DNA, the CDR3 is TGTGCCAGCAGGGGGGGGGACCACACCGGGGAGCTGTTTTTT. It is translated as CASRGGDHTGELFF. The rearrangement joins TRBV2 to TRBJ2-2; 7 nucleotides match TRBD2. The CDR3 totals 14 residues. V lost 6 bases and J lost 3; bases outside the gene matches: 4. Germline values: CDR1 SNHLY, CDR2 FYNNEI. Full variable domain (missing parts from reference TRBV2 and TRBJ2-2): EPEVTQTPSHQVTQMGQEVILRCVPISNHLYFYWYRQILGQKVEFLVSFYNNEISEKSEIFDDQFSVERPDGSNFTLKIRSTKLEDSAMYFCASRGGDHTGELFFGEGSRLTVL.

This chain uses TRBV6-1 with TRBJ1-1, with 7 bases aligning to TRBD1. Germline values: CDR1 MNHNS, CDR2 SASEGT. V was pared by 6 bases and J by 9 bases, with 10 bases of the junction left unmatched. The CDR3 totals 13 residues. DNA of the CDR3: TGTGCCAGCAGACCCACAGGGGAGGAAAAAGCTTTCTTT. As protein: CASRPTGEEKAFF.

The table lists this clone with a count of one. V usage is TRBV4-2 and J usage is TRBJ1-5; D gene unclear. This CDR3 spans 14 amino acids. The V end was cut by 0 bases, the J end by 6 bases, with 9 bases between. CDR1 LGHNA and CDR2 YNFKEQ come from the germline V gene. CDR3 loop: CASSQDRFTQPQHF. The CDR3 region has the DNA TGTGCCAGCAGCCAAGACAGGTTCACTCAGCCCCAGCATTTT.

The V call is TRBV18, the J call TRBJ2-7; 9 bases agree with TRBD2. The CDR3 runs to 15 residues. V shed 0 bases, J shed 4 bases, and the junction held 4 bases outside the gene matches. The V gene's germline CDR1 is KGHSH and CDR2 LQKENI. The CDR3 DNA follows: TGTGCCAGCTCACCACCTAGCGGGAGTGGTTACGAGCAGTACTTC. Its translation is CASSPPSGSGYEQYF.

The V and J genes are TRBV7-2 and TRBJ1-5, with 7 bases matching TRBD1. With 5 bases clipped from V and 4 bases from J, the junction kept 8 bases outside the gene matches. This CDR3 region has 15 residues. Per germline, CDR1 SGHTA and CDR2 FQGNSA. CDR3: CASSATGAKNQPQHF. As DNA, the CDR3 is TGTGCCAGCAGCGCAACAGGGGCTAAAAATCAGCCCCAGCATTTT.

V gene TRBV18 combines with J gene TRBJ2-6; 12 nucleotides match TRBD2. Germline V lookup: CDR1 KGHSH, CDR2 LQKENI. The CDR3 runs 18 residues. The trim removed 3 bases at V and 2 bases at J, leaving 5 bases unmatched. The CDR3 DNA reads TGTGCCAGCTCACCCGGACTAGCGGGATTCCCTGGGGCCAACGTCCTGACTTTC. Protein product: CASSPGLAGFPGANVLTF.

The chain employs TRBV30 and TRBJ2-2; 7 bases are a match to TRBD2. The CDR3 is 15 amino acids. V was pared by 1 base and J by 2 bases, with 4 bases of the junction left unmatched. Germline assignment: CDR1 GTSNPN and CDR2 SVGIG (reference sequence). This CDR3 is CAWSAGRSNTGELFF. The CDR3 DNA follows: TGTGCCTGGAGTGCCGGGAGGTCTAACACCGGGGAGCTGTTTTTT.

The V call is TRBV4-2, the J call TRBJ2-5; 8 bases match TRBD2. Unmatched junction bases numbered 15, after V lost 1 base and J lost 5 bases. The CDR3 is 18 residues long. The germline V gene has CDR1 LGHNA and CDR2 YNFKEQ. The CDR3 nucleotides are TGTGCCAGCAGCCAAGTGAAGGCGGGAGGTTCCCGAGGGGAGACCCAGTACTTC. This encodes CASSQVKAGGSRGETQYF.